This TCR beta chain appears in the sequencing data of a study of blood T cells in healthy people across ages. With 0 bases clipped from V and 7 bases from J, the junction kept 7 bases outside the gene matches. The CDR3 consists of 15 residues. Germline values: CDR1 SGDLS, CDR2 YYNGEE. PCR was performed a second time for 7 to 11 cycles using a sample-barcoded 5' primer and a J-beta primer mix. In TCRdb, the 5' RACE reads were re-called with MiXCR into one record per CDR3 protein. Of 540,000 or so distinct CDR3 sequences listed, 25% to 30% are singletons. The sequenced sample consisted of blood. The receptor was derived from a woman in her 70s in good health. The J gene is TRBJ2-3, the V gene TRBV9; 8 positions match TRBD2. CDR3: CASSVVSGVANTQYF. In DNA, the CDR3 is TGTGCCAGCAGCGTAGTTAGCGGGGTGGCGAATACGCAGTATTTT. Complete variable domain (other parts from reference TRBV9 and TRBJ2-3): DSGVTQTPKHLITATGQRVTLRCSPRSGDLSVYWYQQSLDQGLQFLIQYYNGEERAKGNILERFSAQQFPDLHSELNLSSLELGDSALYFCASSVVSGVANTQYFGPGTRLTVL.